This entry describes one T cell receptor beta chain. Its antigen is still unknown. This record belongs to a study of shared clonotypes between healthy human individuals. Study results and caveats: When naive CD4 clonotypes were compared across a few donors, around 4.6% were shared. Clonotypes shared by all four donors outscored non-shared clonotypes in generation probability.

Assay: immunoSEQ multiplex PCR; the TCRdb copy retains only in-frame clones and omits some. The sample carries some 1.4 million clones, around 97% recorded once. The CDR3 loop spans 16 amino acids. Germline V gene lookup returns CDR1 SQVTM and CDR2 ANQGSEA. J lost 2 bases, V lost 6 bases, and 6 bases had no gene match. This receptor was taken from a young man in good health. The sequenced material came from naive CD4+ T cells sorted from blood. This sample's subset: CD45RA+ positively selected. V gene TRBV29-1 combines with J gene TRBJ2-1; 14 bases align to TRBD2. The CDR3, as DNA: TGCAGCGTCGCAGGACTAGCGGGAGGCACCTACAATGAGCAGTTCTTC. Amino acid sequence: CSVAGLAGGTYNEQFF.